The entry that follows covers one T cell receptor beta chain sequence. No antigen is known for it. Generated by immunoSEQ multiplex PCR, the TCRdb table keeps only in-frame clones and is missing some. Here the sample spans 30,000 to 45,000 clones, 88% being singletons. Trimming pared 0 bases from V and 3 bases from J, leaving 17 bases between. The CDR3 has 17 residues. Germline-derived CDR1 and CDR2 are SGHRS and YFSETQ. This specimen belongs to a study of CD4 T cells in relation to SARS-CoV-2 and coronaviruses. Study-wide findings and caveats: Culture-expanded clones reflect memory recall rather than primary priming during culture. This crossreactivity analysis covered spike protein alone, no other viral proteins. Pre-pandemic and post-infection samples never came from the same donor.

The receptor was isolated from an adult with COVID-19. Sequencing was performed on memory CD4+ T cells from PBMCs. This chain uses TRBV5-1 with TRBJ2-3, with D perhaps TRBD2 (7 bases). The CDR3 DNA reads TGCGCCAGCAGCTTGGGTTTGGTGGGGGGGCGGACAGATACGCAGTATTTT. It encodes CASSLGLVGGRTDTQYF. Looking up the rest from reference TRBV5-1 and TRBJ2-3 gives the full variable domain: KAGVTQTPRYLIKTRGQQVTLSCSPISGHRSVSWYQQTPGQGLQFLFEYFSETQRNKGNFPGRFSGRQFSNSRSEMNVSTLELGDSALYLCASSLGLVGGRTDTQYFGPGTRLTVL.